This record looks at one TCR beta chain sequence and its context. This sample was included in a study of blood T cell repertoires in COVID-19. The overall study: Acute and convalescent COVID-19 specimens originated in the United States, Italy and Spain.

Authors' methods: Estimated nucleated cell counts came from reference gene primer amplification. Data came from immunoSEQ multiplex PCR; TCRdb stores just in-frame clones and leaves some out. That table is the source of V, J and clone size, and D and trimming were worked out from the DNA. The sample carries over 120,000 clones, roughly nine tenths recorded once. The V gene lost 5 bases and the J gene lost 0 bases, with 10 bases spanning the gap. The germline V gene encodes CDR1 SQVTM and CDR2 ANQGSEA. This CDR3 is 13 amino acids long. Sequencing was performed on peripheral blood. The V call is TRBV29-1, the J call TRBJ1-1; D may be TRBD1 (6 bases). The sequence derives from a human donor in a cohort sampled during active COVID-19. CDR3 nucleotide sequence: TGCAGCGTTTGGACAGTAATGAACACTGAAGCTTTCTTT. It encodes CSVWTVMNTEAFF.